This T cell receptor beta chain was captured in a study of cytomegalovirus exposure and HLA in healthy donors. The method was immunoSEQ multiplex PCR; TCRdb's version includes in-frame clones alone and lacks a portion of them. The sample shows a few hundred thousand clones, 70% to 90% of them seen only once. The J segment lost 0 bases and the V segment lost 6 bases, leaving 8 bases of the junction unmatched. Germline CDR1 and CDR2: KGHSH and LQKENI. The CDR3 is made up of 16 amino acids. The sequence was obtained from a woman between 18 and 30 years old in good health and CMV-seronegative. The chain joins TRBV18 to TRBJ2-1, with 7 bases identical to TRBD2. The sequencing input was PBMCs. As DNA, the CDR3 is TGTGCCAGCTCCCAAGCGGGACTGGGCTCCTACAATGAGCAGTTCTTC. Translation gives CASSQAGLGSYNEQFF.